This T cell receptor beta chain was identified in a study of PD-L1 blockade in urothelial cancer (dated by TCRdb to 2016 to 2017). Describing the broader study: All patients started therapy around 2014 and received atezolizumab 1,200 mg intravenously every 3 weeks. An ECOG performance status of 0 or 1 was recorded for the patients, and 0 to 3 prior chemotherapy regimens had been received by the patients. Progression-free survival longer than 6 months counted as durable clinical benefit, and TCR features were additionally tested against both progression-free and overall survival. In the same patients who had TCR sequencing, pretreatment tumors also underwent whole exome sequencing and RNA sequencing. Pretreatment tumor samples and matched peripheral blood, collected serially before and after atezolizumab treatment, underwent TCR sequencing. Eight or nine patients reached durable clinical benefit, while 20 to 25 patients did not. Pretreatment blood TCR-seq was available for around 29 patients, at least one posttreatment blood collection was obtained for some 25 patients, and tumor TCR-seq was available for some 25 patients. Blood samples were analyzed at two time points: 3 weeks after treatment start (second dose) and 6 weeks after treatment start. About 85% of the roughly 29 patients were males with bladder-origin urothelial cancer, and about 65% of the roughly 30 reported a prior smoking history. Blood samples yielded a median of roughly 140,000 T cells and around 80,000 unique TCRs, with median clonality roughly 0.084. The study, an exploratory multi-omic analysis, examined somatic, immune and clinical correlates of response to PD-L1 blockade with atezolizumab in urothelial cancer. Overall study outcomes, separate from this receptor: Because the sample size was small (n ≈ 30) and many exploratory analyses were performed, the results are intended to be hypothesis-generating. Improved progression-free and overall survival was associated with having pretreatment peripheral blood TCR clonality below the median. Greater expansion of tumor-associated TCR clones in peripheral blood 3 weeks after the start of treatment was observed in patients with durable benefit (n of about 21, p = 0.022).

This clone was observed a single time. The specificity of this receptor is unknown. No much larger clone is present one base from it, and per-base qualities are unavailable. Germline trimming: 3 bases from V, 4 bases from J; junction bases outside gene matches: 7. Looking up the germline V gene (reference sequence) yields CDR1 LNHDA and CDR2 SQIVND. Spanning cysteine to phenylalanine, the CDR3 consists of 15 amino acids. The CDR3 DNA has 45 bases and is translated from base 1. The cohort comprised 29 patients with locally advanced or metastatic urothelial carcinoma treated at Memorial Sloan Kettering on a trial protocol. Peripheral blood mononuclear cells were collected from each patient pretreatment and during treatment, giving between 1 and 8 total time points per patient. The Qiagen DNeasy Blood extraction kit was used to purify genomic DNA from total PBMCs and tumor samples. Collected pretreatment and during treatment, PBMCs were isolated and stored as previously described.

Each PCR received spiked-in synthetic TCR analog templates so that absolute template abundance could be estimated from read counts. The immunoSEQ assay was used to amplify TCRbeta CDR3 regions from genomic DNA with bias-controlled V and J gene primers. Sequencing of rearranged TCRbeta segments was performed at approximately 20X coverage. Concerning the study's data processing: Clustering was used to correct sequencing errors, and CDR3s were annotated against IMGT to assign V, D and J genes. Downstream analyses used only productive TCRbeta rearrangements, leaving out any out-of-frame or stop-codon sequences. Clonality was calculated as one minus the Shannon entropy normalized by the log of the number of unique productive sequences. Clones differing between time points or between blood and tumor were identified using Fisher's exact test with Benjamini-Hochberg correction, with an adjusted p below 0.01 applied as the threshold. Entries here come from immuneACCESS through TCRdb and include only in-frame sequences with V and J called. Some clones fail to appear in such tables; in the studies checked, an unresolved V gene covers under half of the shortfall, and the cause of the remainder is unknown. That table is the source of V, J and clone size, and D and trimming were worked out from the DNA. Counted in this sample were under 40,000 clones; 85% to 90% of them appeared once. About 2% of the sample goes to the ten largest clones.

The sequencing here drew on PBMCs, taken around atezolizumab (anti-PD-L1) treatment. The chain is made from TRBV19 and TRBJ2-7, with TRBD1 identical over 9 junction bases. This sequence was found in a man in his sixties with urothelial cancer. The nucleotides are TGTGCCAGTAGTATCCTGGGACAGGGAAATTACGAGCAGTACTTC. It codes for CASSILGQGNYEQYF.